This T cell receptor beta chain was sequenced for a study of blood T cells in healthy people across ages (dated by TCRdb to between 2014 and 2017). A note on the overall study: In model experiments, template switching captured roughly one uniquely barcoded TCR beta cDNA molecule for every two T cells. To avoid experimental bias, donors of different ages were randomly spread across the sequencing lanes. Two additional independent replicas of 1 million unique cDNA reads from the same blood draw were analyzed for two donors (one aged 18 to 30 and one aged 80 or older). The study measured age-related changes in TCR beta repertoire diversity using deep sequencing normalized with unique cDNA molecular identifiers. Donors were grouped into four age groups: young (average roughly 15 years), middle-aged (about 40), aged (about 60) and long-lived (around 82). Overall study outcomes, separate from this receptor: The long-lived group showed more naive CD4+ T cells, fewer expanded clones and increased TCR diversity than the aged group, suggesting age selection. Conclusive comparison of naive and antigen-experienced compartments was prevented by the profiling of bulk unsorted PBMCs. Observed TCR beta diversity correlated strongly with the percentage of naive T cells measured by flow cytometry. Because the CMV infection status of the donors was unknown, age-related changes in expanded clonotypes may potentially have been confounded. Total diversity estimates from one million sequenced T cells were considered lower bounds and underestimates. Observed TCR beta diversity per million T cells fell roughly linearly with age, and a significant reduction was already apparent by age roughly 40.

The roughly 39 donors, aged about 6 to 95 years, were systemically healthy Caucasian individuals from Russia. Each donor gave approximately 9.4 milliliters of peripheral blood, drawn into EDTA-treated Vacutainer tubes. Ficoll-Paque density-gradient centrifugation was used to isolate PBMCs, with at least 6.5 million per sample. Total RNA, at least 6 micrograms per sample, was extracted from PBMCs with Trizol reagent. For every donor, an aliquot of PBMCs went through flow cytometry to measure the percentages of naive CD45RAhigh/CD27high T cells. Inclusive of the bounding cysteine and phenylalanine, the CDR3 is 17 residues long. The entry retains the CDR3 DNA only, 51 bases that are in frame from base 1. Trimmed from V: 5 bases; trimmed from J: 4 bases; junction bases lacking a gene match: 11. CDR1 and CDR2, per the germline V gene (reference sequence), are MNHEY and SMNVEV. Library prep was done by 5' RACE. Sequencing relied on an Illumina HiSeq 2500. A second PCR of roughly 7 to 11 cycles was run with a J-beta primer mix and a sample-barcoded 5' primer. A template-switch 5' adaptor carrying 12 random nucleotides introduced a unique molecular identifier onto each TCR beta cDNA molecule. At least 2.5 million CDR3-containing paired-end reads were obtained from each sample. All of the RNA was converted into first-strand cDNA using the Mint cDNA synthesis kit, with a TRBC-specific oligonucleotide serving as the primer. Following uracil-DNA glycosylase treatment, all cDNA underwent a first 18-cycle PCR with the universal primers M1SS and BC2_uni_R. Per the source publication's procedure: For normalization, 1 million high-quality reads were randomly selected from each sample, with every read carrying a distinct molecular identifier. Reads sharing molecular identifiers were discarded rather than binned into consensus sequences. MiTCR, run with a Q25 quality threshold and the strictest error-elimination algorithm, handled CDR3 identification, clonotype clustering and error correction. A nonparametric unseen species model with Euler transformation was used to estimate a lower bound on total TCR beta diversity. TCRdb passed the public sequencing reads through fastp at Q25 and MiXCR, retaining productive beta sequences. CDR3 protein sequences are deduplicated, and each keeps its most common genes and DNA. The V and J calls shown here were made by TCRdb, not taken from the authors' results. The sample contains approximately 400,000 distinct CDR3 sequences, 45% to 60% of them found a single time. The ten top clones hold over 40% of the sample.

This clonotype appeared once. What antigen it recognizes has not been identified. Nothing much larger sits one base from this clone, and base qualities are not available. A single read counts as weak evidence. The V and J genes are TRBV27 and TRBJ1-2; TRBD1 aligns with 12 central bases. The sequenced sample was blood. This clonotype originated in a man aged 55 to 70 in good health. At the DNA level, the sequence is TGTGCCAGCAGTCCCAGACGGGACAGGGGGCGGGCCTATGGCTACACCTTC. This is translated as CASSPRRDRGRAYGYTF.